Each of the 18 T cell receptor beta chains below was sequenced from the same sample in a study of shared clonotypes between healthy human individuals. Profiled with immunoSEQ multiplex PCR; TCRdb holds only in-frame clones, not every one. Among 450,000 to 500,000 clones listed, roughly 80% were seen once. Sequenced input: PBMCs. These receptors originate from a middle-aged woman in good health. Some clones in this sample may be carry-over from other donors' samples.

A note on this clone: This likely stems from a read error, as it lies one base from a far larger clone. The chain combines TRBV2 with TRBJ2-7, with D unclear. Germline loops: CDR1 SNHLY, CDR2 FYNNEI. The ends were cut back, 2 bases at V and 4 bases at J, with 6 bases in the middle. CDR3 size: 12 residues. CDR3 sequence: CASSEQRYEQYF. CDR3 DNA sequence: TGTGCCAGCAGTGAACAGAGATACGAGCAGTACTTC.

The chain carries TRBV30 and TRBJ1-1, with a tentative D call TRBD1 (6 bases). This CDR3 spans 12 amino acids. The germline V gene encodes CDR1 GTSNPN and CDR2 SVGIG (reference sequence). V lost 2 bases and J 7 bases, leaving 11 bases between the germline ends. Here the CDR3 reads CAWSTGRGEAFF. CDR3 DNA: TGTGCCTGGAGTACAGGGAGGGGTGAAGCTTTCTTT. Full variable domain (missing parts from reference TRBV30 and TRBJ1-1): SQTIHQWPATLVQPVGSPLSLECTVEGTSNPNLYWYRQAAGRGLQLLFYSVGIGQISSEVPQNLSASRPQDRQFILSSKKLLLSDSGFYLCAWSTGRGEAFFGQGTRLTVV.

On this clone: A far larger clone is just one base off, so this is likely a read error. The DNA is omitted, as the CDR3 cannot be located on it reliably, and the CDR3 follows TCRdb's listing. This sample also contains other DNA sequences that code for the same CDR3. The chain uses TRBV5-4 and TRBJ2-2; TRBD1, as called in the table, went unchecked against the DNA. The CDR3 spans 18 amino acids, including both terminal residues. The germline V gene encodes CDR1 SGHNT and CDR2 YYREEE (reference sequence). CDR3 loop: CASSLGFGTGSNTGELFF.

Regarding this clone: A far more abundant clone sits one base away, making this likely a read error. This chain connects TRBV30 to TRBJ2-1; possible D gene TRBD1, 6 bases. Trimming shortened V by 0 bases and J by 8 bases, and 17 bases separated the two germline ends. Germline V gene sequence: CDR1 GTSNPN, CDR2 SVGIG (reference sequence). The CDR3 loop spans 15 amino acids. The CDR3 loop is CAWSVSYLGADEQFF. In nucleotides, the CDR3 is TGTGCCTGGAGTGTTTCGTATCTGGGGGCTGATGAGCAGTTCTTC.

V gene TRBV28 combines with J gene TRBJ2-1; D tentatively reads TRBD1 or TRBD2 (5 bases each). Germline V gene data show CDR1 as MDHEN and CDR2 as SYDVKM. V was shortened by 7 bases and J by 6 bases, with 22 bases between the two germline ends. This CDR3 region has 16 residues. CDR3 region: CASNPSGTEGSNEQFF. The CDR3 DNA reads as TGTGCCAGCAACCCCTCCGGGACCGAAGGTAGCAATGAGCAGTTCTTC.

On this clone: Since a far larger clone is one base different, this is likely a read error. The chain carries TRBV28 and TRBJ1-5; D remains unclear. There are 15 residues in the CDR3. The germline gives CDR1 MDHEN, CDR2 SYDVKM. V lost 6 bases and J 0 bases, leaving 12 bases between the germline ends. The CDR3 DNA is TGTGCCAGCAGCACTTGGGCAGGTAGCAATCAGCCCCAGCATTTT. Encoded protein: CASSTWAGSNQPQHF.

The J gene is TRBJ1-2, the V gene TRBV4-2; a weak D match, TRBD1 (6 bases). V lost 4 bases to trimming and J lost 0 bases, with 15 bases between them. The CDR3 totals 16 residues. CDR1 is LGHNA, CDR2 YNFKEQ, per germline. CDR3 protein: CASSLTGTPANYGYTF. The CDR3 region has the DNA TGTGCCAGCAGCCTAACCGGGACACCAGCTAACTATGGCTACACCTTC.

This chain joins TRBV2 and TRBJ2-7; 8 positions agree with TRBD2. Germline V gene data show CDR1 as SNHLY and CDR2 as FYNNEI. V was clipped by 6 bases and J by 7 bases; unmatched bases: 2. The CDR3 has 11 amino acids. The CDR3 sequence: CASRAGGEQYF. CDR3 in DNA: TGTGCCAGCAGGGCGGGGGGAGAGCAGTACTTC.

The chain links TRBV11-2 to TRBJ1-1, with D maybe TRBD1 (5 bases). CDR1 is SGHAT, CDR2 FQNNGV, per germline. This CDR3 contains 11 residues. V shed 5 bases and J shed 7 bases, with 8 bases lying between them. CDR3 residues: CASSPRDEAFF. As DNA, the CDR3 is TGTGCCAGCAGCCCCAGGGATGAAGCTTTCTTT.

This clone was seen once. CDR3 loop: CASSPPGGDTGELFF. In DNA, the CDR3 is TGTGCCAGCTCACCCCCGGGCGGGGACACCGGGGAGCTGTTTTTT. J is TRBJ2-2 and V is TRBV18; tentatively, D is TRBD2 (6 bases). The CDR3 loop spans 15 amino acids. The V and J ends lost 3 bases and 3 bases respectively, with 11 bases between them. Germline V gives CDR1 KGHSH, CDR2 LQKENI.

Only a few counts were recorded for this clone. The chain couples TRBV7-2 to TRBJ1-5, with 10 bases lining up with TRBD1. J was trimmed by 7 bases and V by 1 base; bases with no gene match: 10. The germline V gene has CDR1 SGHTA and CDR2 FQGNSA. The length of the CDR3 is 17 residues. CDR3 protein: CASSLDPGGQGDQPQHF. The CDR3 nucleotides read TGTGCCAGCAGCTTAGACCCCGGCGGACAGGGGGACCAGCCCCAGCATTTT.

The chain is built from TRBV6-1 and TRBJ2-5; 7 bases match TRBD1. The germline CDR1 and CDR2 sequences are MNHNS and SASEGT. Unmatched junction bases numbered 3, after V lost 4 bases and J lost 1 base. This CDR3 region has 14 residues. As DNA, the CDR3 is TGTGCCAGCAGTGGCCGGACAGGCCAAGAGACCCAGTACTTC. The encoded protein is CASSGRTGQETQYF.

This clone was found a few times. Its ends do not fully match the called genes, so a read error is possible. The same CDR3 is also encoded by other DNA sequences in this sample. The rearrangement uses TRBV30 and TRBJ1-2, with D perhaps TRBD1 (5 bases). Germline lookup yields CDR1 GTSNPN and CDR2 SVGIG (reference sequence). This CDR3 contains 11 residues. The CDR3, as DNA: TGTGCATGGAGTCAGGGATCAGGCTACACCTTC. This sequence encodes CAWSQGSGYTF. Supplemented by reference TRBV30 and TRBJ1-2, the full variable domain reads SQTIHQWPATLVQPVGSPLSLECTVEGTSNPNLYWYRQAAGRGLQLLFYSVGIGQISSEVPQNLSASRPQDRQFILSSKKLLLSDSGFYLCAWSQGSGYTFGSGTRLTVV.

Turning to this clone: A far larger clone is only one base removed, so a read error is likely. Other DNA sequences in the sample encode the same CDR3. The chain combines TRBV11-2 with TRBJ2-2; D call uncertain. V lost 1 base and J lost 1, with 4 bases in between. The CDR3 is 14 amino acids. CDR1 SGHAT and CDR2 FQNNGV come from the germline V gene. The CDR3 DNA follows: TGTGCCAGCAGCTTAGGCGGGAACACCGGGGAGCTGTTTTTT. Encoded protein: CASSLGGNTGELFF.

The chain has TRBV6-4 and TRBJ2-1; 8 bases map to TRBD2. This CDR3 has 16 residues. Trimming at V came to 4 bases and at J to 6 bases, leaving 11 bases not matched to a gene. Germline V gives CDR1 MRHNA, CDR2 SNTAGT. The CDR3 sequence is CASSVPQRESGNEQFF. The CDR3 DNA reads as TGTGCCAGCAGTGTCCCCCAGCGGGAGAGTGGCAATGAGCAGTTCTTC.

As for this clone: A read error is the likely source, as a far larger clone sits one nucleotide away. At the DNA level, this CDR3 is encoded by other sequences in the same sample as well. The chain carries TRBV5-1 and TRBJ1-2; no clear D gene. The germline V gene has CDR1 SGHRS and CDR2 YFSETQ. This CDR3 is built from 12 residues. Here the CDR3 reads CASSLNDYGYTF. The CDR3 coding sequence is TGTGCCAGCAGCTTGAATGACTATGGCTACACCTTC.

CDR3 sequence reads: CASSPRQGAYRETQYF. The CDR3 coding sequence is TGCGCCAGCAGCCCCCGACAGGGGGCTTATCGTGAGACCCAGTACTTC. The genes are TRBV5-1 and TRBJ2-5, with TRBD1 matching 10 bases. V dropped 4 bases and J dropped 5; count of bases not matched to a gene: 11. Germline CDR1 and CDR2: SGHRS and YFSETQ. The CDR3 length is 16 residues.

The chain couples TRBV11-2 to TRBJ2-7, with D possibly being TRBD1 (6 bases). Germline V gene data show CDR1 as SGHAT and CDR2 as FQNNGV. V lost 5 bases and J 1 base, leaving 15 bases between the germline ends. The CDR3 has 15 amino acids. CDR3 in DNA: TGTGCCAGCAGCCATCAGGGGAGTGGGTCCTACGAGCAGTACTTC. Translating it yields CASSHQGSGSYEQYF.